The rows below give T cell receptor beta chains drawn from one sample of a study of shared clonotypes between healthy human individuals. Data came from immunoSEQ multiplex PCR; TCRdb stores just in-frame clones and leaves some out. Here the sample spans about 2.1 million clones, about 94% being singletons. Sequencing was performed on naive CD8+ T cells from PBMCs. The receptors were gathered from a man younger than 35 in good health. Some clones in this sample may be carry-over from other donors' samples. CDR3s include the opening cysteine and the closing phenylalanine or tryptophan. A D gene is named only where the DNA matches it firmly. Rows may omit the clone size; those that give it use once, few, many or a size class.

clone size	V gene	D gene	J gene	CDR3 DNA	CDR3 protein
.	TRBV28	.	TRBJ2-1	TGTGCCAGCAGCTTTGAGAGCTCGGGAGATGAGCAGTTCTTC	CASSFESSGDEQFF
.	TRBV5-6	TRBD2	TRBJ2-3	TGTGCCAGCAGCTGGGGGGAGGGTTATGCCGTAAGCACAGATACGCAGTATTTT	CASSWGEGYAVSTDTQYF
once	TRBV9	.	TRBJ2-1	TGTGCCAGCAGCGTAGAACAGGGCCCTCACAATGAGCAGTTCTTC	CASSVEQGPHNEQFF
.	TRBV19	.	TRBJ2-7	TGTGCCAGTAGTATAGATGGGTCCTACGAGCAGTACTTC	CASSIDGSYEQYF
.	TRBV9	.	TRBJ2-1	TGTGCCAGCAGCGTAGGACCCCCATTTAATGAGCAGTTCTTC	CASSVGPPFNEQFF
.	TRBV18	TRBD1	TRBJ2-3	TGTGCCAGCTCAGGCCCCGGGACAGACCTCACAGATACGCAGTATTTT	CASSGPGTDLTDTQYF
.	TRBV10-3	.	TRBJ2-7	TGTGCCATCAGTGAGTCCCCACAGAAACACGAGCAGTACTTC	CAISESPQKHEQYF
.	TRBV19	TRBD2	TRBJ2-1	TGTGCCAGTAGTACCTACTCGGGCCGACTAGCGGGAGGCCAAAGCTCCTACAATGAGCAGTTCTTC	CASSTYSGRLAGGQSSYNEQFF
once	TRBV7-9	.	TRBJ2-7	TGTGCCAGCAGCTTAGAGGGGGGGCTCTACGAGCAGTACTTC	CASSLEGGLYEQYF
once	TRBV7-9	.	TRBJ1-2	TGTGCCAGCAGCTTACAAGACGGTAACTATGGCTACACCTTC	CASSLQDGNYGYTF
.	TRBV2	.	TRBJ2-7	TGTGCCAGCAGTGAAGAGGGGTATAGCTCCTACGAGCAGTACTTC	CASSEEGYSSYEQYF
.	TRBV5-6	.	TRBJ2-1	TGTGCCAGCAGCTTGACACCCTCGGGCGGCTACAATGAGCAGTTCTTC	CASSLTPSGGYNEQFF
once	TRBV27	.	TRBJ1-2	TGTGCCAGCAGTTTGGCTGGGGGGGGATATGGCTACACCTTC	CASSLAGGGYGYTF
.	TRBV2	TRBD2	TRBJ2-1	TGTGCCACCCTAGGACTAGCGGCCTACAATGAGCAGTTCTTC	CATLGLAAYNEQFF
.	TRBV7-6	TRBD2	TRBJ2-1	TGTGCCAGCAGCCCGCGGACTAGCGGGGCCCCCGATGAGCAGTTCTTC	CASSPRTSGAPDEQFF
.	TRBV10-3	.	TRBJ2-5	TGTGCCATCAGTAGAGGAGTTGCAGAGACCCAGTACTTC	CAISRGVAETQYF
.	TRBV7-2	.	TRBJ2-7	TGTGCCAGCAGCTCTAGACAGACGGTCTCCTACGAGCAGTACTTC	CASSSRQTVSYEQYF
.	TRBV6-5	.	TRBJ2-7	TGTGCCAGCAGTTATGGGGCGGAGGCCTACGAGCAGTACTTC	CASSYGAEAYEQYF
.	TRBV7-9	.	TRBJ2-1	TGTGCCAGCAGCTGGAAGAGTTCCCACAATGAGCAGTTCTTC	CASSWKSSHNEQFF
.	TRBV30	.	TRBJ1-2	TGTGCCTGGAGTAGAGAAGGCAGGAACTATGGCTACACCTTC	CAWSREGRNYGYTF